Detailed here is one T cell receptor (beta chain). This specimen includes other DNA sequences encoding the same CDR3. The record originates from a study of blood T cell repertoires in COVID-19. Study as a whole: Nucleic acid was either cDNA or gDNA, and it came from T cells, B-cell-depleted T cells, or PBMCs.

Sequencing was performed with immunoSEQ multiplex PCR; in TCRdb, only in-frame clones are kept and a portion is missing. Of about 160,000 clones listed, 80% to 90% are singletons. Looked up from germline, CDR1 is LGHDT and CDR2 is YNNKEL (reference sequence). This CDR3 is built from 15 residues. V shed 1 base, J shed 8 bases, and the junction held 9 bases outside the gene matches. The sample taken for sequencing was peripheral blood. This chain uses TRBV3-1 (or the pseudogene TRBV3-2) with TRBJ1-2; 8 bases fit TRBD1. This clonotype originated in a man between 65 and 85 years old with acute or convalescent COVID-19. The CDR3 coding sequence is TGTGCCAGCAGCCAAGGTTCGCAGGGGGCGCGAGGCTACACCTTC. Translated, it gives CASSQGSQGARGYTF.